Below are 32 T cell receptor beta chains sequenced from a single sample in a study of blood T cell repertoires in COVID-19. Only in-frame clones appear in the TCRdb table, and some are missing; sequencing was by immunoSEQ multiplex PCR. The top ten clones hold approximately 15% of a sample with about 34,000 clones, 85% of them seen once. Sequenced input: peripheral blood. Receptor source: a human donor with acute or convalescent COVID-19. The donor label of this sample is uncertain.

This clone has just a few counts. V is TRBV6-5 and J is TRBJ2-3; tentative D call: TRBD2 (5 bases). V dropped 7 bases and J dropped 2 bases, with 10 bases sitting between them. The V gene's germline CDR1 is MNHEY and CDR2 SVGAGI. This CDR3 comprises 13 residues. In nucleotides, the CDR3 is TGTGCCAGCACGGGGTCGACCACAGATACGCAGTATTTT. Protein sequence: CASTGSTTDTQYF.

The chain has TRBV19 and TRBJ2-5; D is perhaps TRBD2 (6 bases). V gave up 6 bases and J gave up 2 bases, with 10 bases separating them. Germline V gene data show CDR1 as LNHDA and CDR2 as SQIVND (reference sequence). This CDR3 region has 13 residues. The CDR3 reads CASRKGGQETQYF. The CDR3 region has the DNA TGTGCCAGTAGAAAGGGAGGACAAGAGACCCAGTACTTC.

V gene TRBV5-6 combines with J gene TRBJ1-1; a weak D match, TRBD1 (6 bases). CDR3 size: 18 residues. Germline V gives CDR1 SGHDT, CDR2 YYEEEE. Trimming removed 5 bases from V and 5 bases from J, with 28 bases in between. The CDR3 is CASRSGVTGPLGGTEAFF. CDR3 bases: TGTGCCAGCAGAAGCGGGGTGACAGGCCCTCTTGGCGGGACTGAAGCTTTCTTT.

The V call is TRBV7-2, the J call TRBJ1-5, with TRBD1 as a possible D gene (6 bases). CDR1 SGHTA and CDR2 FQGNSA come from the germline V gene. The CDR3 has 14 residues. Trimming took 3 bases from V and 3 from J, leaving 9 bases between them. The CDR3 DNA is TGTGCCAGCAGCTTCAGGGGTCACAATCAGCCCCAGCATTTT. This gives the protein CASSFRGHNQPQHF.

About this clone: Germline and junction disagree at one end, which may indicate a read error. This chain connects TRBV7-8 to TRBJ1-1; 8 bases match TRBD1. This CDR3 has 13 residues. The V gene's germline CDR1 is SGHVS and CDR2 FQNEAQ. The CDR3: CASSSTGETGAFF. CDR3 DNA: TGTGCCAGCAGCTCGACAGGGGAGACTGGAGCTTTCTTT.

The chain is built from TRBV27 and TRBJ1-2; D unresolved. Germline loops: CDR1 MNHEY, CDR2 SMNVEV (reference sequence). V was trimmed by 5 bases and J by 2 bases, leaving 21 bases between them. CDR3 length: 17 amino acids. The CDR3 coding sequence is TGTGCCAGCAGTCCGCAAGAACTCTATAACAGCAACTATGGCTACACCTTC. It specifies CASSPQELYNSNYGYTF.

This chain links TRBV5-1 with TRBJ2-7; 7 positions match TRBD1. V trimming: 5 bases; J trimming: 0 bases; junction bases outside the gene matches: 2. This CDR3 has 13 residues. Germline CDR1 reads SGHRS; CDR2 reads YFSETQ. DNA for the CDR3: TGCGCCAGCAGGGGGGACAGCTCCTACGAGCAGTACTTC. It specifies CASRGDSSYEQYF.

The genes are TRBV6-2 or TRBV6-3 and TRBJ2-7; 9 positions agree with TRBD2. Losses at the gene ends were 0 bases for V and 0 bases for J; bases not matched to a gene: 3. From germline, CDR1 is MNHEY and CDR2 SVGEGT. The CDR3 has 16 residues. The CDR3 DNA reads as TGTGCCAGCAGTTACTCGGAAGCGGGGGGCTCCTACGAGCAGTACTTC. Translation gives CASSYSEAGGSYEQYF.

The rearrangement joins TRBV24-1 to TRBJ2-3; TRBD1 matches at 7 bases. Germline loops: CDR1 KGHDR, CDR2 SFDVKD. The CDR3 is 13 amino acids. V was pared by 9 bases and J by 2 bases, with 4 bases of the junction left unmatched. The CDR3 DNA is TGTGCCACCGAGGGGGCGGACACAGATACGCAGTATTTT. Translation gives CATEGADTDTQYF.

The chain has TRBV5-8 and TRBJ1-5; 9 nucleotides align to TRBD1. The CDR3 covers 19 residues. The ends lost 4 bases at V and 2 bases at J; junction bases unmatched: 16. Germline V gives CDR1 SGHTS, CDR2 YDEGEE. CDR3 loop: CASSPGRNRGRIGNQPQHF. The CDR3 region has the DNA TGTGCCAGCAGCCCGGGAAGGAACAGGGGGCGAATTGGCAATCAGCCCCAGCATTTT.

DNA of the CDR3: TGTGCCATTCTTAAGGGACAGAACTACGAGCAGTACTTC. Translating it yields CAILKGQNYEQYF. This chain uses TRBV7-9 with TRBJ2-7; 7 bases are a match to TRBD1. The CDR3 is 13 amino acids. The ends lost 10 bases at V and 3 bases at J; junction bases unmatched: 9. The V gene's germline CDR1 is SEHNR and CDR2 FQNEAQ (reference sequence).

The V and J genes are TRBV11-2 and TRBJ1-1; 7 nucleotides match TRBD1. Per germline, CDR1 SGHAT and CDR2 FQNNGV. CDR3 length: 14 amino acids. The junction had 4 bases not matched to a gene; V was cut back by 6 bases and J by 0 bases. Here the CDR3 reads CASRVTGVNTEAFF. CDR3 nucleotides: TGTGCCAGCAGGGTTACAGGGGTGAACACTGAAGCTTTCTTT.

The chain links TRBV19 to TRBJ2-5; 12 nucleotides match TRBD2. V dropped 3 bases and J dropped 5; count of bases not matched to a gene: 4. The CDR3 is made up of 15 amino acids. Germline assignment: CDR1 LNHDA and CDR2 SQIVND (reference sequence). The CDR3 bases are TGTGCCAGTAGTATGACTAGCGGGAGAAGGGAGACCCAGTACTTC. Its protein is CASSMTSGRRETQYF.

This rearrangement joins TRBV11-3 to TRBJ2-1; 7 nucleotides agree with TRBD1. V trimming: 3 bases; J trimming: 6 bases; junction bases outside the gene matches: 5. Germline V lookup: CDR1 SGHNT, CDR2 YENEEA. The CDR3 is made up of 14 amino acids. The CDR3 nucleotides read TGTGCCAGCAGCTTGAGGGGGCGGCGCAATGAGCAGTTCTTC. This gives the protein CASSLRGRRNEQFF.

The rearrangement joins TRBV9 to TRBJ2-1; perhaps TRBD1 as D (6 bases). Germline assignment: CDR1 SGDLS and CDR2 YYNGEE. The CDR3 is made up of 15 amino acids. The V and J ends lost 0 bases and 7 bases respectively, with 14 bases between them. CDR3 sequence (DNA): TGTGCCAGCAGCGTAGCTTTACAGGGTCGGAATGAGCAGTTCTTC. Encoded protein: CASSVALQGRNEQFF.

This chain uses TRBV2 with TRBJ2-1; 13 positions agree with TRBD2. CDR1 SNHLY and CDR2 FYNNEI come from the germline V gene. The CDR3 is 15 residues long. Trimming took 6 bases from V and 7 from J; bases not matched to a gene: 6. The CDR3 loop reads CASRLGTSGVNEQFF. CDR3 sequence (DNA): TGTGCCAGCAGACTTGGGACTAGCGGGGTAAATGAGCAGTTCTTC.

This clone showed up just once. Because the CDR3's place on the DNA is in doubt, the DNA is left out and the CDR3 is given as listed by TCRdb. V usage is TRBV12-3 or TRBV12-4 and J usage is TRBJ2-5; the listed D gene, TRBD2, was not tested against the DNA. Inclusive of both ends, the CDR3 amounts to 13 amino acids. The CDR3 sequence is CASSFAVGASYYF.

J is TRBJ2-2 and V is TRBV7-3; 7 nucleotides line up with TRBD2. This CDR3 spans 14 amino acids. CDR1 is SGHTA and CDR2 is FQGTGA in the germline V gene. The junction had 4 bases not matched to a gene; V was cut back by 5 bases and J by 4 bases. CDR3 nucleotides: TGTGCCAGCAGCATAGCGGGCCCCACCGGGGAGCTGTTTTTT. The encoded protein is CASSIAGPTGELFF.

CDR3 sequence (DNA): TGTGCCAGCGCAAAGTCGGTCCCGGGGGAGCTGTTTTTT. Amino acid sequence: CASAKSVPGELFF. This chain joins TRBV2 and TRBJ2-2; the D is unclear. Germline values: CDR1 SNHLY, CDR2 FYNNEI. Trimming left V 8 bases short and J 8 bases short, with 15 bases between. The CDR3 totals 13 residues. The full variable domain, completed using reference TRBV2 and TRBJ2-2, is EPEVTQTPSHQVTQMGQEVILRCVPISNHLYFYWYRQILGQKVEFLVSFYNNEISEKSEIFDDQFSVERPDGSNFTLKIRSTKLEDSAMYFCASAKSVPGELFFGEGSRLTVL.

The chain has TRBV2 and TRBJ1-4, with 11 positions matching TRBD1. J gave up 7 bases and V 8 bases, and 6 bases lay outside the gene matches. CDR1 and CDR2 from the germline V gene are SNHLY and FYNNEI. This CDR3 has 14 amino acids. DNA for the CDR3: TGTGCCAGCGCCCCCGGGACAGGGGGTGAAAAACTGTTTTTT. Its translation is CASAPGTGGEKLFF.

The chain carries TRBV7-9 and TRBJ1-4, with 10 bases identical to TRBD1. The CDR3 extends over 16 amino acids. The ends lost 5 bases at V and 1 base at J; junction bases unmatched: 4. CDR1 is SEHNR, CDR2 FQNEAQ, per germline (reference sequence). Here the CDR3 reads CASSGGTGVTNEKLFF. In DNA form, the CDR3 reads TGTGCCAGCAGCGGCGGGACAGGGGTAACTAATGAAAAACTGTTTTTT.

CDR3 sequence reads: CASMDRGNQPQHF. Written as DNA, the CDR3 is TGTGCCAGCATGGACAGGGGCAATCAGCCCCAGCATTTT. The rearrangement uses TRBV6-6 and TRBJ1-5, with 8 bases identical to TRBD1. The V and J ends lost 7 bases and 2 bases, in that order; junction bases with no gene match: 1. The CDR3 spans 13 residues. Looked up from germline, CDR1 is MNHNY and CDR2 is SVGAGI (reference sequence).

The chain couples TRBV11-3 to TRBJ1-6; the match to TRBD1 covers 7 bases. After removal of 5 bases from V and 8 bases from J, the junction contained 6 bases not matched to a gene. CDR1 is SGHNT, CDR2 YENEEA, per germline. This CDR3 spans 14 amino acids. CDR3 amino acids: CASSQGGQYSPLHF. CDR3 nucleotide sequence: TGTGCCAGCAGCCAAGGGGGACAGTATTCACCCCTCCACTTT.

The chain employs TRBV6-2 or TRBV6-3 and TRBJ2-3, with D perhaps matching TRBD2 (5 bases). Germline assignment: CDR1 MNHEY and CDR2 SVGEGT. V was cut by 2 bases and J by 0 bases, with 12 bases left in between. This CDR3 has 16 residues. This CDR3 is CASSYGLAGSTDTQYF. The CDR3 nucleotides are TGTGCCAGCAGTTACGGGCTAGCTGGTAGCACAGATACGCAGTATTTT.

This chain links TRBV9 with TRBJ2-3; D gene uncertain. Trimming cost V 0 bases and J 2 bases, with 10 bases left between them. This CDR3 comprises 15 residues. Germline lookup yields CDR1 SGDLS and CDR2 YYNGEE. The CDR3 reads CASSVAGTTTDTQYF. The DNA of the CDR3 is TGTGCCAGCAGCGTAGCTGGCACCACCACAGATACGCAGTATTTT.

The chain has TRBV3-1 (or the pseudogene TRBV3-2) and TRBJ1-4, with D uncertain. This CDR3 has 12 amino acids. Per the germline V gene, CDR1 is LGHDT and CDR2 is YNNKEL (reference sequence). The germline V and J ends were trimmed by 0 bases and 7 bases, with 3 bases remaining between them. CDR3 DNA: TGTGCCAGCAGCCAAGATAGTGAAAAACTGTTTTTT. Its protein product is CASSQDSEKLFF.

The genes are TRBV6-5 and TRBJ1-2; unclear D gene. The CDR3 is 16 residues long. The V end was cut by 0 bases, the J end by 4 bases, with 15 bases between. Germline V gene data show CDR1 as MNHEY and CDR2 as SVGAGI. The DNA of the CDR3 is TGTGCCAGCAGTTACTCGAGGATGGCAGATCCCTATGGCTACACCTTC. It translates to CASSYSRMADPYGYTF.

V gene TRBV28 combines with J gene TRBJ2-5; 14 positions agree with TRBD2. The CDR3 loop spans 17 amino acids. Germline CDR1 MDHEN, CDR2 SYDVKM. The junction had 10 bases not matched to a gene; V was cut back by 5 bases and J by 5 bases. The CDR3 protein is CASSPPGLAGAYETQYF. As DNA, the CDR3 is TGTGCCAGCAGTCCTCCGGGACTAGCGGGAGCTTATGAGACCCAGTACTTC.

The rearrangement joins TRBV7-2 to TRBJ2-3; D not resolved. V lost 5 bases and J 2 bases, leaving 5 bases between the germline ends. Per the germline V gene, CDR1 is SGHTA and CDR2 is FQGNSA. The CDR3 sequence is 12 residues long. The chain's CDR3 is CASSLYTDTQYF. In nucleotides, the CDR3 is TGTGCCAGCAGCCTTTACACAGATACGCAGTATTTT. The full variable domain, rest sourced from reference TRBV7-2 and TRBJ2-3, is GAGVSQSPSNKVTEKGKDVELRCDPISGHTALYWYRQSLGQGLEFLIYFQGNSAPDKSGLPSDRFSAERTGGSVSTLTIQRTQQEDSAVYLCASSLYTDTQYFGPGTRLTVL.

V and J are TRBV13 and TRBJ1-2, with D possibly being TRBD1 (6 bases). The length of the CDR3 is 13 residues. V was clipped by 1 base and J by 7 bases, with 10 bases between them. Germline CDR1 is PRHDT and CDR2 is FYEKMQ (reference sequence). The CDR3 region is CASSLVSGVGYTF. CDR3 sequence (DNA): TGTGCCAGCAGCTTAGTTTCAGGGGTTGGCTACACCTTC.

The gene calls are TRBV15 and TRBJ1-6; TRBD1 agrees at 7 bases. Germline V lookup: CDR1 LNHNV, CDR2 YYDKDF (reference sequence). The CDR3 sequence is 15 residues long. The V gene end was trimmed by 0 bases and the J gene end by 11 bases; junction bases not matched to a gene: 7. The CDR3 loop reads CATSRDLTGLAPLHF. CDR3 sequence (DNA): TGTGCCACCAGCAGAGATTTGACAGGGTTAGCACCCCTCCACTTT.

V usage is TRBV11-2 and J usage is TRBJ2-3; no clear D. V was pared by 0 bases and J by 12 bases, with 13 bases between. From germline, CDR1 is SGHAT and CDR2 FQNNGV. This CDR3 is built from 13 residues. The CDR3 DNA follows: TGTGCCAGCAGCTTAGATGACGGGTGGGTTCAGTATTTT. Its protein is CASSLDDGWVQYF.